The rows below give T cell receptor beta chains drawn from one sample of a study of beta chain features in type 1 diabetes. Sequenced by immunoSEQ multiplex PCR; TCRdb stores in-frame clones only, minus some. The table has under 950,000 clones, 15% to 20% seen once. The sample taken for sequencing was naive CD4+ T cells from blood. All receptors derive from a woman aged 18 to 35 in good health. Both conserved end residues are part of each CDR3. The listing skips clone size in some rows; elsewhere it reads once, few, many or a size class.

j_gene: TRBJ2-7
abundance: few
v_gene: TRBV6-6
CDR3aa: CASSMTDYEQYF

j_gene: TRBJ2-1
abundance: NA
v_gene: TRBV2
CDR3aa: CASSSGRGVNEQFF

j_gene: TRBJ1-1
abundance: NA
v_gene: TRBV7-2
CDR3aa: CASSSRGHTEAFF

j_gene: TRBJ2-7
abundance: few
v_gene: TRBV5-1
CDR3aa: CASSLALATYEQYF

j_gene: TRBJ2-1
abundance: NA
v_gene: TRBV4-3
CDR3aa: CASSQDGQGSYNEQFF

j_gene: TRBJ2-5
abundance: NA
v_gene: TRBV6-4
CDR3aa: CASRLTPWAETQYF

j_gene: TRBJ2-2
abundance: few
v_gene: TRBV19
CDR3aa: CASSTQGNTGELFF

j_gene: TRBJ2-5
abundance: few
v_gene: TRBV28
CDR3aa: CASSLGQLQETQYF

j_gene: TRBJ2-7
abundance: NA
v_gene: TRBV7-9
CDR3aa: CASSRLSYEQYF

j_gene: TRBJ2-5
abundance: few
v_gene: TRBV4-3
CDR3aa: CASSLGRAETQYF

j_gene: TRBJ2-1
abundance: NA
v_gene: TRBV20-1
CDR3aa: CSASVIEQFF

j_gene: TRBJ1-4
abundance: NA
v_gene: TRBV7-6
CDR3aa: CASSRGAGSTNEKLFF

j_gene: TRBJ2-7
abundance: few
v_gene: TRBV18
CDR3aa: CASSPSVRGEQYF

j_gene: TRBJ2-5
abundance: few
v_gene: TRBV9
CDR3aa: CASSGKTGEQETQYF

j_gene: TRBJ1-3
abundance: few
v_gene: TRBV2
CDR3aa: CASSASYTIYF

j_gene: TRBJ1-4
abundance: few
v_gene: TRBV7-9
CDR3aa: CASSLGGQFGLFF

j_gene: TRBJ2-7
abundance: few
v_gene: TRBV23-1
CDR3aa: CASSQSGGVRAYEQYF

j_gene: TRBJ2-5
abundance: NA
v_gene: TRBV7-6
CDR3aa: CASSPRLARETQYF

j_gene: TRBJ1-5
abundance: once
v_gene: TRBV29-1
CDR3aa: CSVGARDQPQHF

j_gene: TRBJ1-5
abundance: NA
v_gene: TRBV6-5
CDR3aa: CASSSPSSQPQHF

j_gene: TRBJ2-1
abundance: few
v_gene: TRBV5-1
CDR3aa: CASSLVPGTEYNEQFF

j_gene: TRBJ1-1
abundance: few
v_gene: TRBV7-2
CDR3aa: CASSTRSDTEAFF

j_gene: TRBJ2-7
abundance: NA
v_gene: TRBV28
CDR3aa: CASSLTRGTSGTF

j_gene: TRBJ1-1
abundance: NA
v_gene: TRBV29-1
CDR3aa: CSVQTGNTEAFF

j_gene: TRBJ2-3
abundance: few
v_gene: TRBV13
CDR3aa: CASSPGRITDTQYF

j_gene: TRBJ2-3
abundance: few
v_gene: TRBV7-2
CDR3aa: CASKPRQSTDTQYF

j_gene: TRBJ1-1
abundance: NA
v_gene: TRBV18
CDR3aa: CASSPGLNTEAFF

j_gene: TRBJ2-3
abundance: NA
v_gene: TRBV9
CDR3aa: CASSVDGDTQYF

j_gene: TRBJ2-3
abundance: NA
v_gene: TRBV5-1
CDR3aa: CASSWTTSGSVPDTQYF

j_gene: TRBJ2-5
abundance: few
v_gene: TRBV29-1
CDR3aa: CSASGSPQETQYF

j_gene: TRBJ2-7
abundance: NA
v_gene: TRBV5-1
CDR3aa: CASSFAGVTPYEQYF

j_gene: TRBJ2-7
abundance: NA
v_gene: TRBV4-3
CDR3aa: CASSQRPGQLYEQYF

j_gene: TRBJ1-1
abundance: few
v_gene: TRBV25-1
CDR3aa: CASSERLAGSAAFF

j_gene: TRBJ2-3
abundance: NA
v_gene: TRBV28
CDR3aa: CASSPPGADTQYF

j_gene: TRBJ1-1
abundance: NA
v_gene: TRBV7-9
CDR3aa: CASSSDRNTEAFF

j_gene: TRBJ2-1
abundance: NA
v_gene: TRBV25-1
CDR3aa: CASSEVLASYNEQFF

j_gene: TRBJ2-5
abundance: few
v_gene: TRBV11-2
CDR3aa: CASSSPRGRETQYF

j_gene: TRBJ2-7
abundance: few
v_gene: TRBV7-2
CDR3aa: CASSLGRWTSGSYEQYF

j_gene: TRBJ2-1
abundance: few
v_gene: TRBV5-1
CDR3aa: CASSNRDRLVPEQFF

j_gene: TRBJ2-2
abundance: few
v_gene: TRBV23-1
CDR3aa: CASSPGRNTGELFF

j_gene: TRBJ1-5
abundance: NA
v_gene: TRBV18
CDR3aa: CASSPQATGSPQHF

j_gene: TRBJ2-1
abundance: few
v_gene: TRBV7-8
CDR3aa: CASSLDPSSYNEQFF

j_gene: TRBJ2-7
abundance: few
v_gene: TRBV4-1
CDR3aa: CASSQQVVRDSNIYEQYF

j_gene: TRBJ1-1
abundance: few
v_gene: TRBV6-1
CDR3aa: CASGGQIEAFF

j_gene: TRBJ1-1
abundance: few
v_gene: TRBV7-2
CDR3aa: CASSFAIGANTEAFF

j_gene: TRBJ1-1
abundance: NA
v_gene: TRBV4-2
CDR3aa: CASSHKGIRGMNTEAFF

j_gene: TRBJ2-5
abundance: few
v_gene: TRBV6-5
CDR3aa: CASSYSLRTETQYF

j_gene: TRBJ2-5
abundance: once
v_gene: TRBV7-6
CDR3aa: CASSVNYQETQYF

j_gene: TRBJ2-1
abundance: NA
v_gene: TRBV7-3
CDR3aa: CASSRKGHANNEQFF